Each of the 32 T cell receptor beta chains below was sequenced from the same sample in a study of T cell responses to AZD1222 COVID-19 vaccine (dated by TCRdb to the early 2020s). Interpreted using the paper, the time point label stands for: about 28 days (+/-7) after the second vaccine dose. The treatment or condition label on this specimen signifies: meningococcal conjugate vaccine given as trial control. Library creation used the immunoSEQ multiplex PCR assay. This immuneACCESS table, as held by TCRdb, lists in-frame sequences with V and J called but not all clones. Of the missing ones, under half trace to an unresolved V gene in checked studies; the others have no known cause. The sample table shows 90,000 to 120,000 clones, and 86% are seen once. The ten top clones hold over 3% of the sample. This sample comprised peripheral blood, obtained 28 days after the second dose of the MenACWY control vaccine. These receptors were obtained from an adult who received the MenACWY meningococcal vaccine as a control.

The chain combines TRBV4-1 with TRBJ2-7; 10 nucleotides align to TRBD1. Per the germline V gene, CDR1 is MGHRA and CDR2 is YSYEKL. After removal of 3 bases from V and 6 bases from J, the junction contained 11 bases not matched to a gene. The CDR3 covers 16 residues. The DNA of the CDR3 is TGCGCCAGCAGCCAGGCCCATAAGGGACAGGGGCTCGAGCAGTACTTC. Translated, it gives CASSQAHKGQGLEQYF.

About this clone: A junction boundary mismatches the germline segment, possibly from a read error. This sequence joins TRBV5-4 and TRBJ1-2, with 11 bases fitting TRBD1. Germline lookup yields CDR1 SGHNT and CDR2 YYREEE (reference sequence). The CDR3 consists of 15 residues. The CDR3 nucleotides read TGTGCCAGCAGCAAAGGACAGGGGGCTAATTATGGCTACACCTTC. Protein: CASSKGQGANYGYTF. The complete variable domain, with remaining parts taken from reference TRBV5-4 and TRBJ1-2, reads ETGVTQSPTHLIKTRGQQVTLRCSSQSGHNTVSWYQQALGQGPQFIFQYYREEENGRGNFPPRFSGLQFPNYSSELNVNALELDDSALYLCASSKGQGANYGYTFGSGTRLTVV.

The gene calls are TRBV7-2 and TRBJ1-5; TRBD1 matches at 9 bases. The CDR3 has 16 residues. Unmatched junction bases numbered 13, after V lost 6 bases and J lost 7 bases. Germline-derived CDR1 and CDR2 are SGHTA and FQGNSA. The CDR3 here is CASSPPGTGSLQPQHF. The CDR3 DNA sequence: TGTGCCAGCAGTCCTCCCGGGACAGGGTCCTTACAGCCCCAGCATTTT.

The V call is TRBV28, the J call TRBJ1-2, with TRBD1 identical over 7 bases. This CDR3 spans 14 amino acids. Trimming removed 5 bases from V and 4 bases from J; junction bases left unmatched: 7. Germline lookup yields CDR1 MDHEN and CDR2 SYDVKM. The CDR3 DNA reads as TGTGCCAGCAGTCCCCGTCACAGGGGCTATGGCTACACCTTC. Translating it yields CASSPRHRGYGYTF.

The rearrangement links TRBV4-1 to TRBJ2-1; D gene ambiguous. The length of the CDR3 is 15 residues. Germline V gene lookup returns CDR1 MGHRA and CDR2 YSYEKL. The V end was cut by 2 bases, the J end by 0 bases, with 8 bases between. The CDR3 reads CASSQTSSSYNEQFF. The CDR3 coding sequence is TGCGCCAGCAGCCAAACGTCTAGCTCCTACAATGAGCAGTTCTTC.

This chain connects TRBV5-5 to TRBJ1-1; unclear D gene. Germline V gives CDR1 SGHKS, CDR2 YYEKEE (reference sequence). Trimming took off 5 bases at V and 1 base at J, with 12 bases between the two ends. This CDR3 has 14 residues. The CDR3 nucleotides read TGTGCCAGCAGTTTCACTCACAGGAACACTGAAGCTTTCTTT. It is translated as CASSFTHRNTEAFF.

The chain couples TRBV9 to TRBJ2-3; tentative D call: TRBD2 (6 bases). The length of the CDR3 is 16 residues. Germline V gene sequence: CDR1 SGDLS, CDR2 YYNGEE. Trimming took 2 bases from V and 2 from J, leaving 15 bases between them. This chain's CDR3 is CASSVEAGSFTDTQYF. In nucleotides, the CDR3 is TGTGCCAGCAGCGTTGAGGCGGGGTCTTTCACAGATACGCAGTATTTT.

The chain has TRBV28 and TRBJ1-1; 7 nucleotides line up with TRBD1. This CDR3 is 13 amino acids long. Germline loops: CDR1 MDHEN, CDR2 SYDVKM. V was pared by 8 bases and J by 8 bases, with 11 bases of the junction left unmatched. The CDR3 coding sequence is TGTGCCAGCGAAAAGACAGGGCCCTACGAAGCTTTCTTT. Protein product: CASEKTGPYEAFF.

The V gene is TRBV19, the J gene TRBJ1-5; TRBD1 matches 7 bases. CDR3 length equals 16 residues. Germline trimming cut 7 bases from V and 3 bases from J; bases unmatched to any gene: 12. CDR1 is LNHDA, CDR2 SQIVND, per germline (reference sequence). For the CDR3, the DNA is TGTGCCAGTACCGCCCTTTGGACAGGTTTCAATCAGCCCCAGCATTTT. It yields the protein CASTALWTGFNQPQHF.

J is TRBJ2-7 and V is TRBV6-5; possibly TRBD1 for D (7 bases). Germline values: CDR1 MNHEY, CDR2 SVGAGI. CDR3 length: 13 amino acids. Trimming stripped 11 bases from V and 0 bases from J, with 14 bases between. CDR3 nucleotide sequence: TGTGCCGGCGGGACAGCGAGCTCCTACGAGCAGTACTTC. This sequence encodes CAGGTASSYEQYF.

The DNA for the CDR3 is TGTGCCAGTACCGCAATGGGGACAGGCCATCAGCCCCAGCATTTT. Amino acid sequence: CASTAMGTGHQPQHF. The rearrangement joins TRBV19 to TRBJ1-5, with 8 bases lining up with TRBD1. The CDR3 is 15 amino acids. The ends lost 7 bases at V and 5 bases at J; junction bases unmatched: 10. Germline V CDR1 and CDR2: LNHDA, SQIVND (reference sequence).

The gene calls are TRBV4-2 and TRBJ2-4; 8 bases are shared with TRBD1. Looked up from germline, CDR1 is LGHNA and CDR2 is YNFKEQ. The CDR3 has 16 residues. V lost 4 bases to trimming and J lost 2 bases; unmatched junction nucleotides: 7. As DNA, the CDR3 is TGTGCCAGCAGCCTTCAGACAGGGGCCCCCAAAAACATTCAGTACTTC. Its protein is CASSLQTGAPKNIQYF.

The chain employs TRBV28 and TRBJ1-6; weak D call: TRBD1 (5 bases). V lost 8 bases and J lost 7, with 9 bases in between. Germline V gene lookup returns CDR1 MDHEN and CDR2 SYDVKM. The CDR3 totals 12 residues. The CDR3 region is CASWGENSPLHF. CDR3 nucleotide sequence: TGTGCCAGCTGGGGGGAGAATTCACCCCTCCACTTT.

The rearrangement uses TRBV5-1 and TRBJ1-2; maybe TRBD1 (5 bases). V gave up 1 base and J gave up 11 bases, with 15 bases separating them. This CDR3 comprises 13 residues. CDR1 is SGHRS and CDR2 is YFSETQ in the germline V gene. In nucleotides, the CDR3 is TGCGCCAGCAGCTTGTTAGGGGATTCGCTTTACACCTTC. Protein product: CASSLLGDSLYTF.

The rearrangement links TRBV3-1 (or the pseudogene TRBV3-2) to TRBJ2-7; 7 nucleotides line up with TRBD1. The germline V gene encodes CDR1 LGHDT and CDR2 YNNKEL (reference sequence). The V and J ends lost 2 bases and 10 bases, in that order; junction bases with no gene match: 5. CDR3 size: 12 residues. Here the CDR3 DNA reads TGTGCCAGCAGCCAACGACGACAGGGCCAGTACTTC. Translating gives CASSQRRQGQYF.

This clone was found once. The rearrangement joins TRBV5-1 to TRBJ2-5, with D possibly being TRBD2 (6 bases). Germline CDR1 reads SGHRS; CDR2 reads YFSETQ. V lost 5 bases and J lost 0, with 14 bases in between. The CDR3 has 15 amino acids. CDR3 sequence: CASSRVAAYQETQYF. The CDR3 bases are TGCGCCAGCAGTCGAGTAGCGGCGTACCAAGAGACCCAGTACTTC.

This clone was observed once. The chain has TRBV5-1 and TRBJ1-1; 8 positions agree with TRBD1. The junction had 5 bases not matched to a gene; V was cut back by 2 bases and J by 5 bases. Germline-derived CDR1 and CDR2 are SGHRS and YFSETQ. This CDR3 comprises 14 residues. CDR3 DNA: TGCGCCAGCAGCTTAGGACAGGGAGGAACTGAAGCTTTCTTT. Translation gives CASSLGQGGTEAFF. The whole variable domain, filled in from reference TRBV5-1 and TRBJ1-1, reads KAGVTQTPRYLIKTRGQQVTLSCSPISGHRSVSWYQQTPGQGLQFLFEYFSETQRNKGNFPGRFSGRQFSNSRSEMNVSTLELGDSALYLCASSLGQGGTEAFFGQGTRLTVV.

V usage is TRBV28 and J usage is TRBJ2-2; maybe TRBD1 (5 bases). The germline CDR1 and CDR2 sequences are MDHEN and SYDVKM. With 5 bases removed from V and 0 bases from J, the gap between germline ends came to 13 bases. The CDR3 spans 16 residues. In DNA form, the CDR3 reads TGTGCCAGCAGTAACAGGTATCCCGCGAACACCGGGGAGCTGTTTTTT. It codes for CASSNRYPANTGELFF.

The rearrangement uses TRBV7-8 and TRBJ2-3; D may be TRBD1 or TRBD2 (5 bases each). V lost 4 bases and J 0 bases, leaving 8 bases between the germline ends. The CDR3 loop spans 14 amino acids. The germline CDR1 and CDR2 sequences are SGHVS and FQNEAQ. The CDR3 protein is CASSSWDSTDTQYF. Written as DNA, the CDR3 is TGTGCCAGCAGCTCTTGGGACAGCACAGATACGCAGTATTTT.

V usage is TRBV24-1 and J usage is TRBJ2-3, with 7 positions matching TRBD1. J gave up 0 bases and V 0 bases, and 5 bases lay outside the gene matches. This CDR3 region has 17 residues. In germline, CDR1 is KGHDR, CDR2 SFDVKD. CDR3 in DNA: TGTGCCACCAGTGATTTGCTTGGGACAGAAAGCACAGATACGCAGTATTTT. Its translation is CATSDLLGTESTDTQYF.

The V gene is TRBV7-6, the J gene TRBJ2-2; 8 nucleotides line up with TRBD1. Trimming removed 5 bases from V and 2 bases from J; junction bases left unmatched: 13. The CDR3 spans 18 residues. CDR1 is SGHVS and CDR2 is FNYEAQ in the germline V gene. The CDR3 protein is CASSTRTGRSPNTGELFF. For the CDR3, the DNA is TGTGCCAGCAGCACCCGGACAGGGAGGAGCCCAAACACCGGGGAGCTGTTTTTT.

This chain joins TRBV28 and TRBJ1-2, with 9 positions matching TRBD1. The germline gives CDR1 MDHEN, CDR2 SYDVKM. The CDR3 covers 14 residues. V lost 4 bases to trimming and J lost 2 bases; unmatched junction nucleotides: 2. The DNA of the CDR3 is TGTGCCAGCAGTTATGGACAGGGGAACTATGGCTACACCTTC. It specifies CASSYGQGNYGYTF.

V usage is TRBV15 and J usage is TRBJ1-1; no reliable D call. There are 18 residues in the CDR3. Germline CDR1 is LNHNV and CDR2 is YYDKDF (reference sequence). V shed 2 bases and J shed 1 base, with 20 bases lying between them. The CDR3 sequence is CATSRTRAQGSRNTEAFF. The CDR3 bases are TGTGCCACCAGCAGAACCCGGGCGCAAGGGTCGAGGAACACTGAAGCTTTCTTT. The full variable domain, completed using reference TRBV15 and TRBJ1-1, is DAMVIQNPRYQVTQFGKPVTLSCSQTLNHNVMYWYQQKSSQAPKLLFHYYDKDFNNEADTPDNFQSRRPNTSFCFLDIRSPGLGDTAMYLCATSRTRAQGSRNTEAFFGQGTRLTVV.

The rearrangement joins TRBV18 to TRBJ2-3; TRBD1 aligns across 8 bases. Trimming removed 6 bases from V and 4 bases from J; junction bases left unmatched: 6. CDR1 and CDR2 (germline): KGHSH, LQKENI. The CDR3 runs 14 residues. DNA of the CDR3: TGTGCCAGCTCTCTGACACAGGGGGCAGATACGCAGTATTTT. Encoded protein: CASSLTQGADTQYF.

The CDR3 is CASSLGTEAFF. Here the CDR3 DNA reads TGTGCCAGCAGCTTGGGTACTGAAGCTTTCTTT. V usage is TRBV7-8 and J usage is TRBJ1-1, with D unresolved. The CDR3 runs 11 residues. Germline lookup yields CDR1 SGHVS and CDR2 FQNEAQ. With 3 bases removed from V and 5 bases from J, the gap between germline ends came to 4 bases.

The chain is built from TRBV9 and TRBJ1-1; 10 bases fit TRBD1. Germline CDR1 is SGDLS and CDR2 is YYNGEE. The CDR3 runs 17 residues. The V segment lost 1 base and the J segment 6 bases; nucleotides outside the gene matches: 12. CDR3 in amino acids: CASSVRQGAKFFSEAFF. The CDR3 DNA reads as TGTGCCAGCAGCGTAAGACAGGGGGCCAAATTTTTTTCTGAAGCTTTCTTT.

The rearrangement links TRBV5-1 to TRBJ1-4, with 8 bases identical to TRBD1. The germline V gene has CDR1 SGHRS and CDR2 YFSETQ. CDR3 length: 17 residues. The junction had 12 bases not matched to a gene; V was cut back by 4 bases and J by 4 bases. CDR3 sequence: CASSVETQGAHNEKLFF. The CDR3 bases are TGCGCCAGCAGCGTGGAGACCCAGGGGGCCCATAATGAAAAACTGTTTTTT.

The J gene is TRBJ1-5, the V gene TRBV2; D perhaps matches TRBD1 (5 bases). V lost 6 bases, J lost 1 base, and 7 bases lay in between. Germline assignment: CDR1 SNHLY and CDR2 FYNNEI. The CDR3 runs to 13 residues. The CDR3 DNA is TGTGCCAGCAGCCGGGACAGCAATCAGCCCCAGCATTTT. This sequence encodes CASSRDSNQPQHF. Full variable domain (outside the CDR3, taken from reference TRBV2 and TRBJ1-5): EPEVTQTPSHQVTQMGQEVILRCVPISNHLYFYWYRQILGQKVEFLVSFYNNEISEKSEIFDDQFSVERPDGSNFTLKIRSTKLEDSAMYFCASSRDSNQPQHFGDGTRLSIL.

This clone appeared a few times. The chain links TRBV27 to TRBJ2-2; D perhaps matches TRBD2 (5 bases). There are 15 residues in the CDR3. Per the germline V gene, CDR1 is MNHEY and CDR2 is SMNVEV (reference sequence). V lost 6 bases to trimming and J lost 5 bases, with 16 bases between them. As DNA, the CDR3 is TGTGCCAGCAGATTAGGACTTCAACCTACCGGGGAGCTGTTTTTT. As protein: CASRLGLQPTGELFF.

This chain connects TRBV2 to TRBJ2-5; 10 bases map to TRBD1. J gave up 5 bases and V 4 bases, and 7 bases lay outside the gene matches. The CDR3 sequence is 15 residues long. CDR1 and CDR2 (germline): SNHLY, FYNNEI. CDR3 nucleotide sequence: TGTGCCAGCAGTGCGTCGGGACAGGGGAGTGAGACCCAGTACTTC. The encoded protein is CASSASGQGSETQYF. The full variable domain, its missing parts supplied by reference TRBV2 and TRBJ2-5, is EPEVTQTPSHQVTQMGQEVILRCVPISNHLYFYWYRQILGQKVEFLVSFYNNEISEKSEIFDDQFSVERPDGSNFTLKIRSTKLEDSAMYFCASSASGQGSETQYFGPGTRLLVL.

The gene calls are TRBV24-1 and TRBJ2-7; D is uncertain. Looked up from germline, CDR1 is KGHDR and CDR2 is SFDVKD. V was clipped by 5 bases and J by 4 bases, with 14 bases between them. The CDR3 is made up of 14 amino acids. The CDR3 reads CATSGTESPYEQYF. For the CDR3, the DNA is TGTGCCACCAGTGGGACGGAGAGCCCTTACGAGCAGTACTTC.

The rearrangement links TRBV3-1 (or the pseudogene TRBV3-2) to TRBJ2-5; D possibly uses TRBD1 or TRBD2 (5 bases each). V gave up 2 bases and J gave up 3 bases, with 22 bases separating them. The CDR3 consists of 18 residues. Germline CDR1 LGHDT, CDR2 YNNKEL (reference sequence). The CDR3 region has the DNA TGTGCCAGCAGCCAATGGGGGACCGGAGGTAGGCGAGAAGAGACCCAGTACTTC. As protein: CASSQWGTGGRREETQYF.